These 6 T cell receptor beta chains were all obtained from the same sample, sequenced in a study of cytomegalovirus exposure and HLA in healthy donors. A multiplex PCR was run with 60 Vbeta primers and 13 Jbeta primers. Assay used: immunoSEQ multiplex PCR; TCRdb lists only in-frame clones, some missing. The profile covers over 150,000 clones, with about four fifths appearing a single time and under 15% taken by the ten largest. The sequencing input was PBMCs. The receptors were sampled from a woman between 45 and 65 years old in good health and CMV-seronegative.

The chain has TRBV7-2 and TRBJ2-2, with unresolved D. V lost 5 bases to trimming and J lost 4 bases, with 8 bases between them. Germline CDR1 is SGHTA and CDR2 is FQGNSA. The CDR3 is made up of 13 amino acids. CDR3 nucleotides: TGTGCCAGCAGCGGGCTGGTCACCGGGGAGCTGTTTTTT. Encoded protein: CASSGLVTGELFF.

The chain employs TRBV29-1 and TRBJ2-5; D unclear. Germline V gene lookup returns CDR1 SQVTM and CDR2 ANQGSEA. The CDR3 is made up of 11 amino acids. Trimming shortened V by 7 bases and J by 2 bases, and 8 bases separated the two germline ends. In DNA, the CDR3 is TGCAGCGGTGGCAGTCAAGAGACCCAGTACTTC. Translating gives CSGGSQETQYF.

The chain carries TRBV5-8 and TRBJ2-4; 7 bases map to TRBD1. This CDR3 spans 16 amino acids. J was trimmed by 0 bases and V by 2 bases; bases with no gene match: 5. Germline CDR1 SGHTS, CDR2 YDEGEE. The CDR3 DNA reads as TGTGCCAGCAGCTTAGGGACAGCACTAGCCAAAAACATTCAGTACTTC. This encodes CASSLGTALAKNIQYF. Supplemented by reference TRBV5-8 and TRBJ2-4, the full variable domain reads EAGVTQSPTHLIKTRGQQATLRCSPISGHTSVYWYQQALGLGLQFLLWYDEGEERNRGNFPPRFSGRQFPNYSSELNVNALELEDSALYLCASSLGTALAKNIQYFGAGTRLSVL.

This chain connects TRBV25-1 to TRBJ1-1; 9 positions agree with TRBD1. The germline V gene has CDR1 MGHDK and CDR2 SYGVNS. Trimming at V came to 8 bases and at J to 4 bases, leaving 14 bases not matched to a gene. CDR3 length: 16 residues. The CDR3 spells CASEQGAIRDSTEAFF. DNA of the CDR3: TGTGCCAGCGAACAGGGGGCTATAAGGGATTCCACTGAAGCTTTCTTT.

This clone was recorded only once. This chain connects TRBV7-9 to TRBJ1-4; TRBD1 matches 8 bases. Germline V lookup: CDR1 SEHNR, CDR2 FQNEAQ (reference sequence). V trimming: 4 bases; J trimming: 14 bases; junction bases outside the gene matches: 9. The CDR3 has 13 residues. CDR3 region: CASSWARQGNLFF. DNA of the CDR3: TGTGCCAGCAGCTGGGCCCGACAGGGGAACCTGTTTTTT.

The CDR3 DNA sequence: TGTGCCAGCACTCGGACCGGCCAGGGAAGCGAGCAGTACTTC. Translating it yields CASTRTGQGSEQYF. The chain employs TRBV27 and TRBJ2-5; TRBD1 might be the D (5 bases). Judging by the DNA end, TRBJ2-7 fits better; the J call may be wrong. Germline loops: CDR1 MNHEY, CDR2 SMNVEV (reference sequence). The CDR3 length is 14 residues.